A single sample is the source of the 19 T cell receptor beta chains below, sequenced in a study of cytomegalovirus exposure and HLA in healthy donors. PCR involved 60 Vbeta and 13 Jbeta primers. Sequencing was performed with immunoSEQ multiplex PCR; in TCRdb, only in-frame clones are kept and a portion is missing. This sample has approximately 290,000 clones, with 80% found just once. The sequenced material came from PBMCs. The source of these receptors is a girl under 10 years old in good health and CMV-seronegative.

This clone has a handful of counts. The V and J genes are TRBV27 and TRBJ1-6; D is uncertain. Trimming removed 9 bases at V and 6 bases at J, with 24 bases between. Germline V CDR1 and CDR2: MNHEY, SMNVEV (reference sequence). This CDR3 is 17 amino acids long. This chain's CDR3 is CARSLFSESRFNSPLHF. As DNA, the CDR3 is TGTGCCAGGAGCCTATTTAGCGAATCACGATTTAATTCACCCCTCCACTTT.

This chain connects TRBV4-1 to TRBJ2-5; the match to TRBD2 covers 11 bases. CDR1 MGHRA and CDR2 YSYEKL come from the germline V gene. The ends lost 4 bases at V and 2 bases at J; junction bases unmatched: 9. The CDR3 is made up of 17 amino acids. CDR3 loop: CASSLIIAGGQQETQYF. The CDR3 bases are TGCGCCAGCAGCCTAATTATAGCGGGGGGGCAACAAGAGACCCAGTACTTC.

The chain links TRBV2 to TRBJ1-1; tentative D call: TRBD1 (5 bases). CDR1 SNHLY and CDR2 FYNNEI come from the germline V gene. V was trimmed by 6 bases and J by 1 base, leaving 12 bases between them. The CDR3 sequence is 14 residues long. CDR3 protein: CASSYLGPNTEAFF. DNA for the CDR3: TGTGCCAGCAGCTACTTGGGGCCGAACACTGAAGCTTTCTTT. Complete variable domain (other parts from reference TRBV2 and TRBJ1-1): EPEVTQTPSHQVTQMGQEVILRCVPISNHLYFYWYRQILGQKVEFLVSFYNNEISEKSEIFDDQFSVERPDGSNFTLKIRSTKLEDSAMYFCASSYLGPNTEAFFGQGTRLTVV.

The chain employs TRBV27 and TRBJ2-1, with a weak D call TRBD1 (6 bases). The germline gives CDR1 MNHEY, CDR2 SMNVEV (reference sequence). Trimming cost V 3 bases and J 2 bases, with 8 bases left between them. The CDR3 is 14 residues long. CDR3 sequence: CASSFRDTYNEQFF. The CDR3 DNA follows: TGTGCCAGCAGTTTCCGGGACACCTACAATGAGCAGTTCTTC.

J is TRBJ2-1 and V is TRBV27; D might be TRBD1 (5 bases). With 4 bases removed from V and 3 bases from J, the gap between germline ends came to 13 bases. The CDR3 is 15 residues long. Germline CDR1 and CDR2: MNHEY and SMNVEV (reference sequence). The DNA of the CDR3 is TGTGCCAGCAGTTCCCTCAGGGTTGTCTACAATGAGCAGTTCTTC. Translating gives CASSSLRVVYNEQFF.

This sequence joins TRBV6-5 and TRBJ1-1; possibly TRBD1 for D (5 bases). The CDR3 sequence is 16 residues long. Germline V lookup: CDR1 MNHEY, CDR2 SVGAGI. V was pared by 4 bases and J by 1 base, with 16 bases between. The CDR3 DNA reads as TGTGCCAGCAGTTTAGCTCTCGGGGGACCGAACACTGAAGCTTTCTTT. Protein sequence: CASSLALGGPNTEAFF.

This clone occurred once. The CDR3 is CASSFGQGEGYGYTF. The CDR3 DNA sequence: TGTGCCAGCAGTTTCGGACAGGGCGAGGGCTATGGCTACACCTTC. The chain joins TRBV27 to TRBJ1-2; 8 bases are shared with TRBD1. Per the germline V gene, CDR1 is MNHEY and CDR2 is SMNVEV (reference sequence). This CDR3 contains 15 residues. V lost 3 bases to trimming and J lost 4 bases; unmatched junction nucleotides: 7.

This sequence joins TRBV12-5 and TRBJ2-7; 7 nucleotides match TRBD1. Germline-derived CDR1 and CDR2 are LGHNT and FRNRAP. This CDR3 comprises 16 residues. V was clipped by 0 bases and J by 6 bases; unmatched bases: 11. In nucleotides, the CDR3 is TGTGCTAGTGGTTTGGTACTTGGTGACAGGGCTGGCGAGCAGTACTTC. Amino acid sequence: CASGLVLGDRAGEQYF.

This rearrangement joins TRBV4-1 to TRBJ1-2; 7 bases map to TRBD1. V lost 1 base to trimming and J lost 2 bases; unmatched junction nucleotides: 1. The CDR3 runs 14 residues. The germline V gene has CDR1 MGHRA and CDR2 YSYEKL. CDR3 DNA: TGCGCCAGCAGCCAAGCGGACAGGAACTATGGCTACACCTTC. Protein sequence: CASSQADRNYGYTF.

The rearrangement joins TRBV28 to TRBJ2-1, with TRBD2 as a possible D gene (5 bases). The CDR3 has 15 residues. V was cut by 8 bases and J by 0 bases, with 14 bases left in between. Germline V gene lookup returns CDR1 MDHEN and CDR2 SYDVKM. The CDR3 DNA reads as TGTGCCAGCCGGCGGCGGGCGAGCTCCTACAATGAGCAGTTCTTC. Residues: CASRRRASSYNEQFF.

The chain combines TRBV6-1 with TRBJ2-5; TRBD2 matches 10 bases. The end of the DNA aligns better with TRBJ2-7, so the J call may be wrong. Germline CDR1 is MNHNS and CDR2 is SASEGT. The CDR3 consists of 15 residues. CDR3 loop: CASSEGLAGTYEQYF. Here the CDR3 DNA reads TGTGCCAGCAGTGAAGGACTAGCGGGTACCTACGAGCAGTACTTC.

This clone occurred a few times. This sequence joins TRBV7-9 and TRBJ2-5; no firm D call. The CDR3 contains 14 residues. Germline CDR1 reads SEHNR; CDR2 reads FQNEAQ (reference sequence). Trimming took 1 base from V and 5 from J, leaving 11 bases between them. CDR3 coding DNA: TGTGCCAGCAGCTTAGTCTCCTTACACGAGACCCAGTACTTC. Translation: CASSLVSLHETQYF. The complete variable domain, with remaining parts taken from reference TRBV7-9 and TRBJ2-5, reads DTGVSQNPRHKITKRGQNVTFRCDPISEHNRLYWYRQTLGQGPEFLTYFQNEAQLEKSRLLSDRFSAERPKGSFSTLEIQRTEQGDSAMYLCASSLVSLHETQYFGPGTRLLVL.

This clone appeared a single time. The chain links TRBV9 to TRBJ1-1; D unresolved. Trimming pared 0 bases from V and 0 bases from J, leaving 9 bases between. The CDR3 runs 15 residues. CDR1 and CDR2 (germline): SGDLS, YYNGEE. The CDR3 region has the DNA TGTGCCAGCAGCGTAGGTCAGTTTTTGAACACTGAAGCTTTCTTT. It translates to CASSVGQFLNTEAFF.

The V and J genes are TRBV28 and TRBJ2-1, with 7 bases identical to TRBD2. Germline-derived CDR1 and CDR2 are MDHEN and SYDVKM. The trim removed 0 bases at V and 10 bases at J, leaving 9 bases unmatched. This CDR3 region has 15 residues. The CDR3 spells CASSLWAAGQEEQFF. The CDR3 bases are TGTGCCAGCAGTTTATGGGCAGCGGGGCAGGAAGAGCAGTTCTTC.

This rearrangement joins TRBV10-3 to TRBJ2-1, with D maybe TRBD2 (6 bases). CDR1 and CDR2 from the germline V gene are ENHRY and SYGVKD. V lost 8 bases, J lost 3 bases, and 17 bases lay in between. CDR3 length: 15 amino acids. CDR3 nucleotides: TGTGCCATCGGATTAGCGGAGGTGGACTACAATGAGCAGTTCTTC. It is translated as CAIGLAEVDYNEQFF.

The V gene is TRBV6-5, the J gene TRBJ1-1; maybe TRBD1 (5 bases). V lost 7 bases and J 0 bases, leaving 15 bases between the germline ends. CDR1 is MNHEY and CDR2 is SVGAGI in the germline V gene. CDR3 length equals 15 residues. The CDR3 spells CASIRGRNMNTEAFF. In DNA, the CDR3 is TGTGCCAGCATAAGGGGTCGTAACATGAACACTGAAGCTTTCTTT.

The chain couples TRBV19 to TRBJ1-2; 10 bases are shared with TRBD1. CDR1 and CDR2 (germline): LNHDA, SQIVND (reference sequence). V shed 7 bases and J 3 bases; nucleotides not matched to a gene: 8. CDR3 size: 15 residues. DNA of the CDR3: TGTGCCAGTACCGTAAGGGACAGGGGACACTATGGCTACACCTTC. It is translated as CASTVRDRGHYGYTF.

J is TRBJ2-7 and V is TRBV18; D gene uncertain. The germline V gene encodes CDR1 KGHSH and CDR2 LQKENI. This CDR3 contains 13 residues. With 5 bases removed from V and 4 bases from J, the gap between germline ends came to 12 bases. The CDR3 nucleotides read TGTGCCAGCTCAGCGACCAGGTCGTACGAGCAGTACTTC. It translates to CASSATRSYEQYF.

This clone turned up a few times. In the same sample, other DNA sequences code for this CDR3. The V call is TRBV27, the J call TRBJ1-1; D call uncertain. The germline CDR1 and CDR2 sequences are MNHEY and SMNVEV (reference sequence). This CDR3 has 13 amino acids. V was cut by 3 bases and J by 1 base, with 6 bases left in between. CDR3 region: CASSFSGNTEAFF. For the CDR3, the DNA is TGTGCCAGCAGTTTTTCAGGGAACACTGAAGCTTTCTTT.